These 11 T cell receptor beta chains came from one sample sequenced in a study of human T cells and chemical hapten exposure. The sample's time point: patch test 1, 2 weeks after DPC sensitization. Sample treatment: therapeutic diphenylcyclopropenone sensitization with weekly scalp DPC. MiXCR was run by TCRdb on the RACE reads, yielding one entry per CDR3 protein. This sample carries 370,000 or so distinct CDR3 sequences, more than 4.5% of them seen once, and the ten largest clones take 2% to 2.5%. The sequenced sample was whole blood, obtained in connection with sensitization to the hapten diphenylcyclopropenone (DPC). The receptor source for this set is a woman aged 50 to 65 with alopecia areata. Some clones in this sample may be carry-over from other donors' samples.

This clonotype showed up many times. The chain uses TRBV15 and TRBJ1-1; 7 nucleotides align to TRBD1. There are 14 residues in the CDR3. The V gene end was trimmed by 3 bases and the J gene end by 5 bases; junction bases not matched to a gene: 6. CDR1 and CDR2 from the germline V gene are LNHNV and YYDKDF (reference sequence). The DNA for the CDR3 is TGTGCCACCAGCAGTGACAGGGCAGGGACTGAAGCTTTCTTT. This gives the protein CATSSDRAGTEAFF.

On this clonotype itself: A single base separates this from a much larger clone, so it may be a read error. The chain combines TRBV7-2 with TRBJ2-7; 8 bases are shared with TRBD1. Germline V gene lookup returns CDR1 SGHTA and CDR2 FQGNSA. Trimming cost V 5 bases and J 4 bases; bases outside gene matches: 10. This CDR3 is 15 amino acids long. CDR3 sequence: CASSIARGLRYEQYF. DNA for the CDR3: TGTGCCAGCAGCATTGCCAGGGGGCTTCGGTACGAGCAGTACTTC.

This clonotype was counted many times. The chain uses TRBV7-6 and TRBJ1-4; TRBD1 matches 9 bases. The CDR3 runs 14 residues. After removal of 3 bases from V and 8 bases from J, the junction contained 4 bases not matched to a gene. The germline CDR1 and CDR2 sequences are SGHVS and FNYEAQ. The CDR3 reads CASSLTGGYEKLFF. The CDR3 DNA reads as TGTGCCAGCAGCTTGACAGGGGGTTACGAAAAACTGTTTTTT.

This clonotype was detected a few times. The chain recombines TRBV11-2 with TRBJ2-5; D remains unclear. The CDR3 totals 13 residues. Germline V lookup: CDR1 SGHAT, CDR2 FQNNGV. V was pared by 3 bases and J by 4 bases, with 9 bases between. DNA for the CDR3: TGTGCCAGCAGCTTCCGGGTTCGAGAGACCCAGTACTTC. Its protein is CASSFRVRETQYF.

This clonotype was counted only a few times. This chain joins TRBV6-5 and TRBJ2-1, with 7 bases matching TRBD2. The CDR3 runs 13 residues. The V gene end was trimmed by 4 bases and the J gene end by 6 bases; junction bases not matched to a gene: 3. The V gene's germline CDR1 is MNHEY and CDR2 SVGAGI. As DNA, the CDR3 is TGTGCCAGCAGTTCTTCTAGCGGCAATGAGCAGTTCTTC. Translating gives CASSSSSGNEQFF.

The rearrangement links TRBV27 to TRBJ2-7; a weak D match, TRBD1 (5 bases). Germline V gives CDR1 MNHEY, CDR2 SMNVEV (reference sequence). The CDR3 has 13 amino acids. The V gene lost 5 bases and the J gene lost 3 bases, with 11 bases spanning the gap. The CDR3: CASSLGALYEQYF. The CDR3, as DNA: TGTGCCAGCAGTCTAGGGGCTCTCTACGAGCAGTACTTC.

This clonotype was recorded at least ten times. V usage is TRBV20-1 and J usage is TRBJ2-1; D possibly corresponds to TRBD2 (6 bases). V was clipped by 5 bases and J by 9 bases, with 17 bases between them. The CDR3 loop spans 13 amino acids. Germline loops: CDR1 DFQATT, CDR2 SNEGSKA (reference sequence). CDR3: CSAPSPSVGEQFF. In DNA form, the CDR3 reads TGCAGTGCTCCTAGTCCTAGCGTAGGTGAGCAGTTCTTC.

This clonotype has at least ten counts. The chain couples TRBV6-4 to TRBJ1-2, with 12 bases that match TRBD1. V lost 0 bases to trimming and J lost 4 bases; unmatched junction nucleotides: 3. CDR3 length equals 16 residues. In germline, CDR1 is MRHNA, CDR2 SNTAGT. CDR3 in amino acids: CASSDSGTGGFYGYTF. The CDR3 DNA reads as TGTGCCAGCAGTGACTCGGGGACAGGGGGCTTCTATGGCTACACCTTC.

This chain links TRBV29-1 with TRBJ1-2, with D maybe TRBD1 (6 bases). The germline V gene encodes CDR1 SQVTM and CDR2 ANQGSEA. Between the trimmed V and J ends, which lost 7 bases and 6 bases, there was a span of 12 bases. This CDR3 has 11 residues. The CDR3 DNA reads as TGCAGCGGAGGGGGACTGGATGGCTACACCTTC. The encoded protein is CSGGGLDGYTF.

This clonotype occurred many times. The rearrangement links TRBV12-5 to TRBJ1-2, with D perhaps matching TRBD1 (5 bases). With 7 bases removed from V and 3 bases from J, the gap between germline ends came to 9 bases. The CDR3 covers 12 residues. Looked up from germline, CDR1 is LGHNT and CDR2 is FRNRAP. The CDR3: CASVAGDYGYTF. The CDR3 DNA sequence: TGTGCTAGTGTTGCGGGGGACTATGGCTACACCTTC.

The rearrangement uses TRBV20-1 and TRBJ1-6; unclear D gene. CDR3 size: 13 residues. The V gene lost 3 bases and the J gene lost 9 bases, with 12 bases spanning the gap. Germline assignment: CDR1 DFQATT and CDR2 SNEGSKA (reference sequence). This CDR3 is CSASPRGSSPLHF. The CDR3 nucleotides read TGCAGTGCTAGTCCCCGGGGATCTTCACCCCTCCACTTT.